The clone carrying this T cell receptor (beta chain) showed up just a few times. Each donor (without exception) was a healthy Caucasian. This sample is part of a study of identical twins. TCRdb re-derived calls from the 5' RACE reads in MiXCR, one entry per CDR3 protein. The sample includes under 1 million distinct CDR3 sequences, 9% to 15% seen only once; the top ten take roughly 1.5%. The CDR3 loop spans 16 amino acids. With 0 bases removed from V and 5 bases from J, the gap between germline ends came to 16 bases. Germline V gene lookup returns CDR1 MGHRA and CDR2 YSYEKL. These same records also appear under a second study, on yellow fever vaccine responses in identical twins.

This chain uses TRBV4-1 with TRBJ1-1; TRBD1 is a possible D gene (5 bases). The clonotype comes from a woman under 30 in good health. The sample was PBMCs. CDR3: CASSQDPSFGGTEAFF. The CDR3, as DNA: TGCGCCAGCAGCCAAGATCCCTCTTTCGGGGGAACTGAAGCTTTCTTT.